The clone carrying this TCR beta chain was seen at least ten times. TCR beta CDR3 regions were amplified from RNA transcripts. Carried out on the TCR CDR3, a first-round RT-PCR used the HTBI primer set. TCRdb re-called the multiplex PCR reads with MiXCR, one entry per CDR3 protein. The table has 650,000 to 750,000 distinct CDR3 sequences, 11% to 15% seen once. This specimen comes from a study of T cells in Graves' hyperthyroidism and ophthalmopathy. The CDR3 contains 13 residues. Trimming left V 4 bases short and J 5 bases short, with 12 bases between. The germline CDR1 and CDR2 sequences are DFQATT and SNEGSKA (reference sequence).

This chain links TRBV20-1 with TRBJ1-5, with D hard to call. The sequence came from a young woman with Graves' hyperthyroidism. Input material: blood. The CDR3 DNA follows: TGCAGTGCTATCCGGGCCGGTGATCAGCCCCAGCATTTT. This sequence encodes CSAIRAGDQPQHF.